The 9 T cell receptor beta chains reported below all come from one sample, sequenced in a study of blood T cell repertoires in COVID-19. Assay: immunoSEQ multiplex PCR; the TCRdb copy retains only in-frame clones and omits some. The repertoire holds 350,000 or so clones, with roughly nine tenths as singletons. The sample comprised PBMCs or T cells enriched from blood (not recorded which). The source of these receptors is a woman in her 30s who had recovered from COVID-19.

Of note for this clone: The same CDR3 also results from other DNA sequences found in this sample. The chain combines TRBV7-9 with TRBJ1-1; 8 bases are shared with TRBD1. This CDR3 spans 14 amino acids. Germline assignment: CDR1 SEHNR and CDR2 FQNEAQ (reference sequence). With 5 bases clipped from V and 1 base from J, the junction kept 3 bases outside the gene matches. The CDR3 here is CASSLGTGNTEAFF. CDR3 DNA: TGTGCCAGCAGCCTCGGGACAGGGAACACTGAAGCTTTCTTT.

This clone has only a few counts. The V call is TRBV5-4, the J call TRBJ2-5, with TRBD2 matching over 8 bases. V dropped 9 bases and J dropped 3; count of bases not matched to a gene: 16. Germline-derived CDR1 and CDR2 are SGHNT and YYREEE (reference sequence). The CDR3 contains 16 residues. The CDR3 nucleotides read TGTGCCACACAACAAAGCGGGGGAGGGGCAGAAGAGACCCAGTACTTC. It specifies CATQQSGGGAEETQYF.

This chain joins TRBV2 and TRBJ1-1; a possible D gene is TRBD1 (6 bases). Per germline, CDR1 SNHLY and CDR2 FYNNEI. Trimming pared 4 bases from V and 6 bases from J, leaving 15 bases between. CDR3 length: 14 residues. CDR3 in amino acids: CASSGAAGAAEAFF. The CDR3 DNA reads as TGTGCCAGCAGTGGGGCGGCAGGGGCCGCTGAAGCTTTCTTT.

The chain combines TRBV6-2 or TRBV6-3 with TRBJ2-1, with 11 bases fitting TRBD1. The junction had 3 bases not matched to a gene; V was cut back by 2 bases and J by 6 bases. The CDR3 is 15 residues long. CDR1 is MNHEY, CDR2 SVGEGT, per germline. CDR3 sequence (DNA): TGTGCCAGCAGTTACGAGGACAGGGGGCGCAATGAGCAGTTCTTC. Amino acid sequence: CASSYEDRGRNEQFF.

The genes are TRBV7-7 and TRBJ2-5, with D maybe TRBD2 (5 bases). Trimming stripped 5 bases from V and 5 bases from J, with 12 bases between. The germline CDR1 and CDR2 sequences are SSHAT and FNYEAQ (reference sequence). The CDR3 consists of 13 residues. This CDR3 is CASSDRTGETQYF. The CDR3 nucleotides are TGTGCCAGCAGCGACCGAACGGGGGAGACCCAGTACTTC.

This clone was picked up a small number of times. DNA of the CDR3: TGTGCCAGCAGCGGCCCGGGACAGGGCCTCGAGCAGTACTTC. This codes for CASSGPGQGLEQYF. The chain combines TRBV14 with TRBJ2-7, with 9 nucleotides matching TRBD1. Germline trimming cut 5 bases from V and 6 bases from J; bases unmatched to any gene: 8. The CDR3 extends over 14 amino acids. From germline, CDR1 is SGHDN and CDR2 FVKESK.

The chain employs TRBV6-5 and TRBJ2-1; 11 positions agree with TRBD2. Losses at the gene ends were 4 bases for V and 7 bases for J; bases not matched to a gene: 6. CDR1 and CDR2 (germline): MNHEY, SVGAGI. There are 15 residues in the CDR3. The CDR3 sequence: CASSSSGGTDNEQFF. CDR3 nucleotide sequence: TGTGCCAGCAGTTCTAGCGGGGGGACCGATAATGAGCAGTTCTTC.

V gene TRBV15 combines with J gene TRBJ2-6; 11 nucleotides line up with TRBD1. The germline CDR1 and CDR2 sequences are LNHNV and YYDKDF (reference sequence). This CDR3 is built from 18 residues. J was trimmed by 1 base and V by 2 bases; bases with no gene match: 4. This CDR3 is CATSRPGQGASGANVLTF. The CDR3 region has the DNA TGTGCCACCAGCAGACCAGGACAGGGGGCGTCTGGGGCCAACGTCCTGACTTTC.

The CDR3 nucleotides are TGTGCCAGCAGCTTAACCCTAGGACTAGCCGAGGGGCACGAGCAGTACTTC. This translates into CASSLTLGLAEGHEQYF. The chain joins TRBV7-2 to TRBJ2-7; 8 bases align to TRBD2. The CDR3 runs to 17 residues. Germline V lookup: CDR1 SGHTA, CDR2 FQGNSA. V lost 2 bases and J lost 5; bases outside the gene matches: 14. The full variable domain, with the rest looked up from reference TRBV7-2 and TRBJ2-7, is GAGVSQSPSNKVTEKGKDVELRCDPISGHTALYWYRQSLGQGLEFLIYFQGNSAPDKSGLPSDRFSAERTGGSVSTLTIQRTQQEDSAVYLCASSLTLGLAEGHEQYFGPGTRLTVT.